The 2 T cell receptor beta chains below were found in one sample sequenced in a study of early T cells in non-severe SARS-CoV-2 infection. TCRdb re-called the 5' RACE reads with MiXCR, one entry per CDR3 protein. The table lists over 20,000 distinct CDR3 sequences, over 4% of them singletons. Sequencing input: whole blood. The receptors originated from an adult who was a healthcare worker with PCR-confirmed SARS-CoV-2 infection or an uninfected control (not recorded which).

This clonotype was counted many times. J is TRBJ2-4 and V is TRBV3-1; D is ambiguous. This CDR3 spans 15 amino acids. V lost 6 bases and J lost 0, with 12 bases in between. Germline CDR1 is LGHDT and CDR2 is YNNKEL (reference sequence). In DNA form, the CDR3 reads TGTGCCAGCAGTCATCCTACCAAAGCCAAAAACATTCAGTACTTC. The encoded protein is CASSHPTKAKNIQYF.

This clonotype occurred many times. The V and J genes are TRBV6-5 and TRBJ1-2; D not resolved. V lost 5 bases and J 5 bases, leaving 12 bases between the germline ends. CDR1 MNHEY and CDR2 SVGAGI come from the germline V gene. The CDR3 has 13 residues. The CDR3: CASSQGRNYGYTF. CDR3 DNA: TGTGCCAGCAGTCAAGGTCGGAATTATGGCTACACCTTC.